This T cell receptor beta chain was captured in a study of blood T cells in healthy people across ages. Findings and caveats of the study: PBMCs left unsorted prevented a conclusive naive versus antigen-experienced comparison.

This clonotype was seen more than once but under ten times. Its antigen is currently unknown. PCR was performed a second time for about 6 to 11 cycles using a sample-barcoded 5' primer and a J-beta primer mix. TCRdb re-called the 5' RACE reads with MiXCR, one entry per CDR3 protein. Of about a million distinct CDR3 sequences listed, roughly 51% are singletons. V lost 0 bases, J lost 5 bases, and 20 bases lay in between. Germline CDR1 MGHRA, CDR2 YSYEKL. This CDR3 contains 18 residues. The sequenced sample was blood. This sequence was found in a woman in her sixties in good health. V usage is TRBV4-1 and J usage is TRBJ2-1; perhaps TRBD1 as D (7 bases). CDR3 bases: TGCGCCAGCAGCCAAGAAAGGGCGCAGGGGGGACGAGACAATGAGCAGTTCTTC. This translates into CASSQERAQGGRDNEQFF.